This entry lists 23 T cell receptor beta chains sequenced from one sample in a study of cytomegalovirus exposure and HLA in healthy donors. Profiling relied on immunoSEQ multiplex PCR, and the TCRdb table lists in-frame clones only, not all of them. Of around 150,000 clones in the sample, around 92% are singletons; the top ten hold 4% to 5%. Input material: PBMCs. These receptors were collected from a man between 18 and 29 years old in good health and CMV-seropositive.

This clone has a handful of counts. The chain links TRBV19 to TRBJ2-7; 12 nucleotides agree with TRBD2. Germline loops: CDR1 LNHDA, CDR2 SQIVND (reference sequence). After removal of 5 bases from V and 2 bases from J, the junction contained 7 bases not matched to a gene. CDR3 length: 16 residues. The DNA for the CDR3 is TGTGCCAGTAGTGACTTGGGACTAGCGGGTACCTACGAGCAGTACTTC. It codes for CASSDLGLAGTYEQYF.

This rearrangement joins TRBV27 to TRBJ2-7; D perhaps matches TRBD1 (6 bases). Germline V gene data show CDR1 as MNHEY and CDR2 as SMNVEV (reference sequence). Trimming stripped 2 bases from V and 0 bases from J, with 8 bases between. The CDR3 sequence is 14 residues long. CDR3 nucleotide sequence: TGTGCCAGCAGTTTAAGGACAGTCTCCTACGAGCAGTACTTC. Encoded protein: CASSLRTVSYEQYF.

The chain has TRBV15 and TRBJ2-7, with D possibly being TRBD1 (5 bases). CDR1 is LNHNV and CDR2 is YYDKDF in the germline V gene (reference sequence). The CDR3 spans 15 residues. V lost 3 bases to trimming and J lost 4 bases, with 16 bases between them. The CDR3 DNA is TGTGCCACCAGCAGGTTTTCACACCAGGGATACGAGCAGTACTTC. Amino acid sequence: CATSRFSHQGYEQYF.

CDR3 nucleotides: TGTGCCAGCAGCTTCGCAGACCGGGATCTAAACTATGGCTACACCTTC. Its protein is CASSFADRDLNYGYTF. This rearrangement joins TRBV13 to TRBJ1-2; no firm D call. The CDR3 runs 16 residues. From germline, CDR1 is PRHDT and CDR2 FYEKMQ (reference sequence). V was shortened by 3 bases and J by 2 bases, with 16 bases between the two germline ends.

V is TRBV5-1 and J is TRBJ2-3; TRBD1 aligns across 8 bases. Trimming cost V 4 bases and J 3 bases; bases outside gene matches: 10. The V gene's germline CDR1 is SGHRS and CDR2 YFSETQ. CDR3 length equals 16 residues. The DNA of the CDR3 is TGCGCCAGCAGCAGCAGACAGGGGAGTGGTACAGATACGCAGTATTTT. Translating it yields CASSSRQGSGTDTQYF. Full variable domain (outside the CDR3, taken from reference TRBV5-1 and TRBJ2-3): KAGVTQTPRYLIKTRGQQVTLSCSPISGHRSVSWYQQTPGQGLQFLFEYFSETQRNKGNFPGRFSGRQFSNSRSEMNVSTLELGDSALYLCASSSRQGSGTDTQYFGPGTRLTVL.

The count of this clone is one. The genes are TRBV29-1 and TRBJ2-1; TRBD1 matches at 12 bases. Germline values: CDR1 SQVTM, CDR2 ANQGSEA. The V segment lost 8 bases and the J segment 0 bases; nucleotides outside the gene matches: 14. This CDR3 has 18 residues. CDR3 bases: TGCAGCCCTCGGGACAGGGGGCTGCCTCCGAGCTCCTACAATGAGCAGTTCTTC. It encodes CSPRDRGLPPSSYNEQFF.

The CDR3 bases are TGTGCCAGCAGCTTAATGGTCACCGGGAGCGAGACCCAGTACTTC. Protein: CASSLMVTGSETQYF. The V gene is TRBV7-2, the J gene TRBJ2-5; possibly TRBD2 for D (6 bases). The germline CDR1 and CDR2 sequences are SGHTA and FQGNSA. The CDR3 runs 15 residues. Trimming removed 2 bases at V and 5 bases at J, with 15 bases between.

This chain connects TRBV14 to TRBJ1-1; TRBD1 matches 9 bases. This CDR3 is 19 amino acids long. The J segment lost 0 bases and the V segment lost 6 bases, leaving 17 bases of the junction unmatched. CDR1 and CDR2 (germline): SGHDN, FVKESK. The CDR3 sequence: CASSPIEDRGNSVNTEAFF. The CDR3, as DNA: TGTGCCAGCAGTCCAATCGAGGACAGGGGCAATTCCGTGAACACTGAAGCTTTCTTT.

This chain uses TRBV29-1 with TRBJ2-1; possible D gene TRBD2, 6 bases. The germline V gene encodes CDR1 SQVTM and CDR2 ANQGSEA. The CDR3 spans 13 residues. The V gene lost 6 bases and the J gene lost 3 bases, with 12 bases spanning the gap. This CDR3 is CSVASEGYNEQFF. The CDR3 nucleotides are TGCAGCGTGGCTAGCGAGGGCTACAATGAGCAGTTCTTC.

CDR3 region: CASSFGQGAYNEQFF. CDR3 sequence (DNA): TGCGCCAGCAGCTTTGGACAGGGGGCCTACAATGAGCAGTTCTTC. J is TRBJ2-1 and V is TRBV5-1, with 10 bases identical to TRBD1. Losses at the gene ends were 2 bases for V and 2 bases for J; bases not matched to a gene: 1. CDR1 and CDR2 (germline): SGHRS, YFSETQ. This CDR3 has 15 amino acids.

This chain uses TRBV4-1 with TRBJ2-3; maybe TRBD2 (6 bases). The CDR3 has 18 residues. V shed 4 bases and J shed 0 bases, with 20 bases lying between them. Per germline, CDR1 MGHRA and CDR2 YSYEKL. This CDR3 is CASSPRVYLATSTDTQYF. The CDR3 bases are TGCGCCAGCAGCCCTCGCGTCTACCTAGCGACTAGCACAGATACGCAGTATTTT.

The chain links TRBV6-1 to TRBJ1-2; D may be TRBD1 (5 bases). Trimming removed 2 bases at V and 6 bases at J, with 16 bases between. The CDR3 length is 15 residues. Looked up from germline, CDR1 is MNHNS and CDR2 is SASEGT. CDR3 nucleotide sequence: TGTGCCAGCAGTGAATCATCCGGGGGGTTTGATGGCTACACCTTC. It specifies CASSESSGGFDGYTF.

The chain couples TRBV4-2 to TRBJ2-3; 10 bases map to TRBD2. With V trimmed by 2 bases and J by 2 bases, 1 base remained unmatched. This CDR3 is built from 15 residues. CDR1 LGHNA and CDR2 YNFKEQ come from the germline V gene. CDR3 nucleotide sequence: TGTGCCAGCAGCCAAACTAGCGGGAACACAGATACGCAGTATTTT. This codes for CASSQTSGNTDTQYF.

This chain uses TRBV2 with TRBJ2-1; 7 bases line up with TRBD1. CDR3 length: 16 amino acids. Germline lookup yields CDR1 SNHLY and CDR2 FYNNEI. With V trimmed by 2 bases and J by 3 bases, 7 bases remained unmatched. The CDR3 DNA reads as TGTGCCAGCAGTGAAACGGATACAGGGGTCTACAATGAGCAGTTCTTC. Translation gives CASSETDTGVYNEQFF.

J is TRBJ1-3 and V is TRBV5-4, with 8 positions matching TRBD1. The germline gives CDR1 SGHNT, CDR2 YYREEE (reference sequence). V shed 4 bases, J shed 1 base, and the junction held 4 bases outside the gene matches. The CDR3 has 15 residues. This CDR3 reads CASSAGGKSGNTIYF. CDR3 sequence (DNA): TGTGCCAGCAGCGCAGGGGGCAAATCTGGAAACACCATATATTTT.

The sample holds a few counts of this clone. V usage is TRBV2 and J usage is TRBJ2-7; TRBD1 matches 8 bases. The CDR3 runs 14 residues. Germline trimming cut 7 bases from V and 0 bases from J; bases unmatched to any gene: 5. Germline CDR1 and CDR2: SNHLY and FYNNEI. In DNA form, the CDR3 reads TGTGCCAGCATTCGGACAGGGAGCTCCTACGAGCAGTACTTC. Protein: CASIRTGSSYEQYF.

The V and J genes are TRBV7-3 and TRBJ2-7, with 10 bases fitting TRBD2. The CDR3 is 17 amino acids. Germline V gene sequence: CDR1 SGHTA, CDR2 FQGTGA. Losses at the gene ends were 3 bases for V and 6 bases for J; bases not matched to a gene: 14. The CDR3 loop reads CASSFTFPTSGSVEQYF. CDR3 DNA sequence: TGTGCCAGCAGCTTTACCTTTCCGACTAGCGGGTCGGTCGAGCAGTACTTC.

The CDR3 spells CASSLGLAAYEQYF. The DNA of the CDR3 is TGTGCCAGCAGCTTAGGACTAGCGGCCTACGAGCAGTACTTC. This chain connects TRBV7-4 to TRBJ2-7, with 9 bases fitting TRBD2. This CDR3 has 14 amino acids. Unmatched junction bases numbered 0, after V lost 1 base and J lost 2 bases. Germline V gives CDR1 SGHVT, CDR2 SQSDAQ.

V gene TRBV6-5 combines with J gene TRBJ2-2, with D perhaps TRBD2 (6 bases). V dropped 6 bases and J dropped 7 bases, with 18 bases sitting between them. The CDR3 totals 15 residues. Germline values: CDR1 MNHEY, CDR2 SVGAGI. The CDR3 loop is CASSRERRGGGELFF. CDR3 nucleotides: TGTGCCAGCAGCCGAGAGCGGAGGGGTGGCGGGGAGCTGTTTTTT.

The genes are TRBV18 and TRBJ1-1, with TRBD1 matching 9 bases. Germline V gives CDR1 KGHSH, CDR2 LQKENI. The CDR3 is 16 residues long. Unmatched junction bases numbered 9, after V lost 3 bases and J lost 4 bases. In DNA form, the CDR3 reads TGTGCCAGCTCACCCCCGGACAGGGGAGAGGGCACTGAAGCTTTCTTT. This translates into CASSPPDRGEGTEAFF.

The chain joins TRBV6-5 to TRBJ2-3, with 9 bases that match TRBD1. Losses at the gene ends were 6 bases for V and 5 bases for J; bases not matched to a gene: 9. CDR1 MNHEY and CDR2 SVGAGI come from the germline V gene. This CDR3 comprises 15 residues. In DNA form, the CDR3 reads TGTGCCAGCAGGGGTAGGACAGGGGCGGGAGATACGCAGTATTTT. Translating gives CASRGRTGAGDTQYF.

V gene TRBV9 combines with J gene TRBJ2-1, with D possibly TRBD1 on 6 matching bases. The germline V and J ends were trimmed by 7 bases and 6 bases, with 20 bases remaining between them. This CDR3 is 15 amino acids long. CDR1 SGDLS and CDR2 YYNGEE come from the germline V gene. The CDR3 protein is CASSTGPLPGNEQFF. The CDR3 region has the DNA TGTGCCAGCTCCACAGGGCCCCTACCGGGCAATGAGCAGTTCTTC.

The chain uses TRBV7-9 and TRBJ2-7; TRBD2 matches 7 bases. The CDR3 runs to 14 residues. CDR1 and CDR2 (germline): SEHNR, FQNEAQ (reference sequence). V gave up 4 bases and J gave up 2 bases; unmatched junction bases: 5. The CDR3 coding sequence is TGTGCCAGCAGCTCGACACGGGGGGCCTACGAGCAGTACTTC. This translates into CASSSTRGAYEQYF.